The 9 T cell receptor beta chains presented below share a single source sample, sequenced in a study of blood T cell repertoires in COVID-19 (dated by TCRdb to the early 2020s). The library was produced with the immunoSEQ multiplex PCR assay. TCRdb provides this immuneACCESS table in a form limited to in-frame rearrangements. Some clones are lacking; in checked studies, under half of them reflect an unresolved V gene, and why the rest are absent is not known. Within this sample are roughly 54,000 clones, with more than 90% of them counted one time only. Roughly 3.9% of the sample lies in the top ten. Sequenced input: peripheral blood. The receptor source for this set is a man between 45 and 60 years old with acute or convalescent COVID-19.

The CDR3 reads CASSKGSHGGPPKGGTDTQYF. The CDR3 DNA is TGTGCCAGCAGCAAAGGATCCCATGGCGGGCCCCCAAAGGGTGGCACAGATACGCAGTATTTT. The chain uses TRBV21-1 and TRBJ2-3; the table's D gene call, TRBD2, was not cross checked with the DNA. TRBV21-1 is an annotated pseudogene. The CDR3 is made up of 21 amino acids.

The CDR3 is CASSMRDRGFYEQYF. As DNA, the CDR3 is TGTGCCAGCAGCATGCGGGACAGGGGCTTCTACGAGCAGTACTTC. The rearrangement uses TRBV5-5 and TRBJ2-7; TRBD1 aligns across 10 bases. CDR3 length: 15 residues. Unmatched junction bases numbered 7, after V lost 4 bases and J lost 3 bases. Germline values: CDR1 SGHKS, CDR2 YYEKEE (reference sequence).

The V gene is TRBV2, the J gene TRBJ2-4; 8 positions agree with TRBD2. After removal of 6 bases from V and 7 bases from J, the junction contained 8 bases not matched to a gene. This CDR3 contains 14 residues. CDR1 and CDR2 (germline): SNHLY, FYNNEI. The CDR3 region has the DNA TGTGCCAGCAGATCCAGCGGGAGTAGTAACATTCAGTACTTC. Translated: CASRSSGSSNIQYF.

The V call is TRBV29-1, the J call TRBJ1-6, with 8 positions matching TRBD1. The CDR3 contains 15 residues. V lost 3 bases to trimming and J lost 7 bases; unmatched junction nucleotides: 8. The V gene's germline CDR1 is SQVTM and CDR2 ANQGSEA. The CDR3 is CSVEVGGQENSPLHF. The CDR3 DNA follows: TGCAGCGTTGAGGTGGGGGGACAGGAGAATTCACCCCTCCACTTT.

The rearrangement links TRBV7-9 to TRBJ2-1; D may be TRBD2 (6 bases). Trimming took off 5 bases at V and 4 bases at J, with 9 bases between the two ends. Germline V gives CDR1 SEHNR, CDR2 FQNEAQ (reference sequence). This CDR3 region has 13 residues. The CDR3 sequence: CASSPREYNEQFF. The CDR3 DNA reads TGTGCCAGCAGCCCCCGGGAGTACAATGAGCAGTTCTTC.

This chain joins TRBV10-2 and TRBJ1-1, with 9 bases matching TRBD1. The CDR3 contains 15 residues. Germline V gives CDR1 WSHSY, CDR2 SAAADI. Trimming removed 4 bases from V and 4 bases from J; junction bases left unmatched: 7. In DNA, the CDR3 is TGCGCCAGCAGTGGTCAGGACAGGGGTCCCACTGAAGCTTTCTTT. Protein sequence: CASSGQDRGPTEAFF.

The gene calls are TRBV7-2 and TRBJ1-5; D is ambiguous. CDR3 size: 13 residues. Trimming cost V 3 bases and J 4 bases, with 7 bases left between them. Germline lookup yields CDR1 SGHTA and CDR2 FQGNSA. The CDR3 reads CASSFSVNQPQHF. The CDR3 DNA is TGTGCCAGCAGCTTCAGTGTGAATCAGCCCCAGCATTTT.

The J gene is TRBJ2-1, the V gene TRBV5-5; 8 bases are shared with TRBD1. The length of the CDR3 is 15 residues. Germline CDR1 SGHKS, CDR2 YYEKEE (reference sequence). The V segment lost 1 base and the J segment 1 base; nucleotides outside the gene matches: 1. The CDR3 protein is CASSLQGASYNEQFF. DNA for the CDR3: TGTGCCAGCAGCTTGCAGGGGGCTTCCTACAATGAGCAGTTCTTC.

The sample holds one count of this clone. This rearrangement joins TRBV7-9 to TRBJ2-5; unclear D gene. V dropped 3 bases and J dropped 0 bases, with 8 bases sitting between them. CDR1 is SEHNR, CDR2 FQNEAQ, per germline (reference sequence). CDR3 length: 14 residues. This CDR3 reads CASSFTAYQETQYF. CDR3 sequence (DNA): TGTGCCAGCAGCTTCACAGCCTACCAAGAGACCCAGTACTTC.